This is a list of T cell receptor beta chains from one sample in a study of yellow fever vaccine responses in identical twins. Via MiXCR, TCRdb re-called the RT-PCR reads, giving one row per CDR3 protein. The table lists around 18,000 distinct CDR3 sequences, roughly three fifths of them singletons. Here the sequenced sample was T cells from blood (PBMCs), unsorted or a sorted subset (not recorded which), taken before or after yellow fever vaccination (not recorded which). These receptor sequences come from a woman between 18 and 29 years old who received the yellow fever vaccine. The CDR3 runs from the conserved cysteine through the conserved F or W. The D gene is left open where the match is weak. The size entry is marked missing in some rows and otherwise reads once, few, many or a size class.

v_call: TRBV3-1
clone_size: few
j_call: TRBJ2-5
d_call: TRBD2
cdr3_nt: TGTGCCAGCAGCCAAAAAGGGAGGGCCAAGACCCAGTACTTC
cdr3_aa: CASSQKGRAKTQYF

v_call: TRBV5-1
clone_size: few
j_call: TRBJ2-2
d_call: .
cdr3_nt: TGCGCCAGTAGGGACACCCACACCGGGGAGCTGTTTTTT
cdr3_aa: CASRDTHTGELFF

v_call: TRBV14
clone_size: .
j_call: TRBJ1-6
d_call: TRBD1
cdr3_nt: TGTGCCAGCAGCCAAGGGGGCGCGGGACAGGGGTATTCACCCCTCCACTTT
cdr3_aa: CASSQGGAGQGYSPLHF

v_call: TRBV5-1
clone_size: .
j_call: TRBJ2-6
d_call: TRBD1
cdr3_nt: TGCGCCAGCAGCCCGGACAGGAGTTCCTCTGGGGCCAACGTCCTGACTTTC
cdr3_aa: CASSPDRSSSGANVLTF

v_call: TRBV18
clone_size: .
j_call: TRBJ1-1
d_call: .
cdr3_nt: TGTGCCAGCTCAGGGTCGCGAGGCACTGAAGCTTTCTTT
cdr3_aa: CASSGSRGTEAFF

v_call: TRBV4-2
clone_size: .
j_call: TRBJ2-1
d_call: TRBD2
cdr3_nt: TGTGCCAGCAGCCAAGATGCTCCGACTAGCGGGAATGAGCAGTTCTTC
cdr3_aa: CASSQDAPTSGNEQFF

v_call: TRBV29-1
clone_size: .
j_call: TRBJ2-5
d_call: TRBD1
cdr3_nt: TGCAGCGTTGATATAGCGACAGGGGCCCAGTACTTC
cdr3_aa: CSVDIATGAQYF

v_call: TRBV11-2
clone_size: few
j_call: TRBJ2-1
d_call: .
cdr3_nt: TGTGCCAGCAGCTCATTCGTTAGCAATGAGCAGTTCTTC
cdr3_aa: CASSSFVSNEQFF

v_call: TRBV18
clone_size: .
j_call: TRBJ2-7
d_call: .
cdr3_nt: TGTGCCAGCTCACCCCAGGGACCACCGCTCTCCTACGAGCAGTACTTC
cdr3_aa: CASSPQGPPLSYEQYF

v_call: TRBV9
clone_size: few
j_call: TRBJ1-6
d_call: .
cdr3_nt: TGTGCCAGCAGCGCGGACAGAGCACCCCTCCACTTT
cdr3_aa: CASSADRAPLHF

v_call: TRBV15
clone_size: .
j_call: TRBJ2-1
d_call: TRBD2
cdr3_nt: TGTGCCACCAGCAGAGACAGGACTAGCGGGAGTAATGAGCAGTTCTTC
cdr3_aa: CATSRDRTSGSNEQFF

v_call: TRBV20-1
clone_size: .
j_call: TRBJ2-5
d_call: TRBD2
cdr3_nt: TGCAGTGCTAGAGACGACGGGACTAGCGGGAGTATAGAGACCCAGTACTTC
cdr3_aa: CSARDDGTSGSIETQYF

v_call: TRBV4-2
clone_size: .
j_call: TRBJ2-1
d_call: TRBD2
cdr3_nt: TGTGCCAGCAGCCAAGACTCGGGGGGGAGCTCCTACAATGAGCAGTTCTTC
cdr3_aa: CASSQDSGGSSYNEQFF

v_call: TRBV29-1
clone_size: .
j_call: TRBJ2-6
d_call: .
cdr3_nt: TGCAGCGTTGCAGGGGACGGGGCCAACGTCCTGACTTTC
cdr3_aa: CSVAGDGANVLTF

v_call: TRBV28
clone_size: .
j_call: TRBJ2-1
d_call: TRBD1
cdr3_nt: TGTGCCAGCAGTCCCGGGACAGTCTCCTACAATGAGCAGTTCTTC
cdr3_aa: CASSPGTVSYNEQFF

v_call: TRBV29-1
clone_size: .
j_call: TRBJ2-2
d_call: .
cdr3_nt: TGCAGCGTTGCAGATACCGGGGAGCTGTTTTTT
cdr3_aa: CSVADTGELFF

v_call: TRBV28
clone_size: few
j_call: TRBJ2-1
d_call: TRBD2
cdr3_nt: TGTGCCAGCAGCGAAGCGGGGGTCCATGAGCAGTTCTTC
cdr3_aa: CASSEAGVHEQFF

v_call: TRBV5-6
clone_size: .
j_call: TRBJ2-1
d_call: TRBD1
cdr3_nt: TGTGCCAGCAGCTTCCCGGGACAGGGTCTGTTCTTC
cdr3_aa: CASSFPGQGLFF

v_call: TRBV18
clone_size: .
j_call: TRBJ1-6
d_call: .
cdr3_nt: TGTGCCAGCGGCGGGATCTATAATTCACCCCTCCACTTT
cdr3_aa: CASGGIYNSPLHF

v_call: TRBV11-1
clone_size: .
j_call: TRBJ2-1
d_call: .
cdr3_nt: TGTGCCAGCAGCTTCATCGGGAGCCCTTTTTACAATGAGCAGTTCTTC
cdr3_aa: CASSFIGSPFYNEQFF

v_call: TRBV12-3/TRBV12-4
clone_size: .
j_call: TRBJ1-1
d_call: TRBD1
cdr3_nt: TGTGCCAGCAGTTTAGGACAGGGGACTGAAGCTTTCTTT
cdr3_aa: CASSLGQGTEAFF

v_call: TRBV11-2
clone_size: .
j_call: TRBJ1-1
d_call: .
cdr3_nt: TGTGCCAGCAGCTACTCGAACACTGAAGCTTTCTTT
cdr3_aa: CASSYSNTEAFF

v_call: TRBV5-1
clone_size: .
j_call: TRBJ1-1
d_call: .
cdr3_nt: TGCGCCAGCAGCTTCGAGACACCAGGATCAGGCACTGAAGCTTTCTTT
cdr3_aa: CASSFETPGSGTEAFF

v_call: TRBV20-1
clone_size: .
j_call: TRBJ1-4
d_call: TRBD1
cdr3_nt: TGCAGTGCTAGAGGGACAGGAGGTGAAAAACTGTTTTTT
cdr3_aa: CSARGTGGEKLFF

v_call: TRBV27
clone_size: .
j_call: TRBJ2-7
d_call: TRBD1
cdr3_nt: TGTGCCAGCAGTAGGAGGACAGGGGATTACTACGAGCAGTACTTC
cdr3_aa: CASSRRTGDYYEQYF

v_call: TRBV27
clone_size: .
j_call: TRBJ1-6
d_call: .
cdr3_nt: TGTGCCAGCAGTTTCCAATGGGGGAATTCACCCCTCCACTTT
cdr3_aa: CASSFQWGNSPLHF

v_call: TRBV5-1
clone_size: .
j_call: TRBJ1-4
d_call: .
cdr3_nt: TGCGCCAGCAGCCCCGACAGTTCTAATGAAAAACTGTTTTTT
cdr3_aa: CASSPDSSNEKLFF

v_call: TRBV28
clone_size: .
j_call: TRBJ1-3
d_call: .
cdr3_nt: TGTGCCAGCAGTACAAACTCTGGAAACACCATATATTTT
cdr3_aa: CASSTNSGNTIYF

v_call: TRBV29-1
clone_size: .
j_call: TRBJ2-1
d_call: .
cdr3_nt: TGCAGCGTCCCGGGACCACCTAATAATGAGCAGTTCTTC
cdr3_aa: CSVPGPPNNEQFF

v_call: TRBV5-1
clone_size: .
j_call: TRBJ1-2
d_call: TRBD1
cdr3_nt: TGCGCCAGCAGACTGAACCAGGGACAGAACTATGGCTACACCTTC
cdr3_aa: CASRLNQGQNYGYTF

v_call: TRBV24-1
clone_size: .
j_call: TRBJ2-2
d_call: .
cdr3_nt: TGTGCCACCAGTGATAGGGCATACACCGGGGAGCTGTTTTTT
cdr3_aa: CATSDRAYTGELFF

v_call: TRBV11-2
clone_size: .
j_call: TRBJ1-6
d_call: TRBD1
cdr3_nt: TGTGCCAGCAGCTCCATGGCGCAGGGGGCGGGTTCACCCCTCCACTTT
cdr3_aa: CASSSMAQGAGSPLHF

v_call: TRBV5-1
clone_size: once
j_call: TRBJ1-1
d_call: .
cdr3_nt: TGCGCCAGCAGCTTGGTGGGCACCAGCGCTGAAGCTTTCTTT
cdr3_aa: CASSLVGTSAEAFF

v_call: TRBV18
clone_size: few
j_call: TRBJ1-4
d_call: TRBD1
cdr3_nt: TGTGCCAGCTCACGGATCGACAGGGGTAATGAAAAACTGTTTTTT
cdr3_aa: CASSRIDRGNEKLFF

v_call: TRBV11-1
clone_size: .
j_call: TRBJ1-1
d_call: .
cdr3_nt: TGTGCCAGCAGCTTACCGGCGGCGAACACTGAAGCTTTCTTT
cdr3_aa: CASSLPAANTEAFF

v_call: TRBV5-1
clone_size: .
j_call: TRBJ2-1
d_call: .
cdr3_nt: TGCGCCAGCAGCTTGGAGGGAGTAGGTGGGTTCTTC
cdr3_aa: CASSLEGVGGFF

v_call: TRBV5-1
clone_size: .
j_call: TRBJ1-1
d_call: TRBD1
cdr3_nt: TGCGCCAGCAGCTTGGGGGGGACAGGAGCCAACACTGAAGCTTTCTTT
cdr3_aa: CASSLGGTGANTEAFF